This note documents a single T cell receptor beta chain sequence. This sample is drawn from a study of T cell changes during pregnancy in multiple sclerosis. The protocol was immunoSEQ multiplex PCR, while the TCRdb copy is restricted to in-frame clones and leaves out a portion. Here the sample spans about 77,000 clones, about nine tenths being singletons. Germline assignment: CDR1 MGHRA and CDR2 YSYEKL. The CDR3 consists of 15 residues. Trimming left V 0 bases short and J 5 bases short, with 13 bases between. This specimen consisted of peripheral blood, obtained before pregnancy. This receptor was obtained from a female donor with multiple sclerosis, enrolled in a pregnancy study. The rearrangement links TRBV4-1 to TRBJ1-2; possibly TRBD1 for D (6 bases). The chain's CDR3 is CASSQDPRGSYGYTF. CDR3 bases: TGCGCCAGCAGCCAAGATCCCAGGGGAAGTTATGGCTACACCTTC.